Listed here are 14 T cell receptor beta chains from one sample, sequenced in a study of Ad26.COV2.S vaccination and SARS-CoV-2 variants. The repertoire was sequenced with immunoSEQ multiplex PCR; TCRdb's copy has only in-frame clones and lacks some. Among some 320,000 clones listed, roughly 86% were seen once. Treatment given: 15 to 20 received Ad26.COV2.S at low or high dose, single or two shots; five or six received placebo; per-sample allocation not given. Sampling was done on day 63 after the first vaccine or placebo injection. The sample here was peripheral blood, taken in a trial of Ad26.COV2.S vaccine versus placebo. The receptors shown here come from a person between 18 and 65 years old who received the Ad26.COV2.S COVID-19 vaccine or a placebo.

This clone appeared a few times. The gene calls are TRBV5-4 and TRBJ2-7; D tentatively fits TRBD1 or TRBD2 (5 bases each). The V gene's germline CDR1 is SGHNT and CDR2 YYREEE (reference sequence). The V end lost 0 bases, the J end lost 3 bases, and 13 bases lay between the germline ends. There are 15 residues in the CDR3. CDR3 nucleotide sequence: TGTGCCAGCAGCTTGGATTCGGGACGGGGCTACGAGCAGTACTTC. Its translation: CASSLDSGRGYEQYF.

CDR3 protein: CSAAPGSGRNYGYTF. CDR3 DNA sequence: TGCAGCGCGGCGCCAGGGAGTGGTCGGAACTATGGCTACACCTTC. The chain is built from TRBV29-1 and TRBJ1-2; maybe TRBD1 (5 bases). There are 15 residues in the CDR3. Germline V lookup: CDR1 SQVTM, CDR2 ANQGSEA. The V and J ends lost 7 bases and 2 bases respectively, with 20 bases between them.

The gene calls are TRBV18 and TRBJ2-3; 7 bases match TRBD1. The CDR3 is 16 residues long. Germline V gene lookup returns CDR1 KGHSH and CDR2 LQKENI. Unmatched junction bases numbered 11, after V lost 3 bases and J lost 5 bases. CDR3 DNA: TGTGCCAGCTCACCCCCGCGACAGGGTGGGAGAGATACGCAGTATTTT. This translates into CASSPPRQGGRDTQYF.

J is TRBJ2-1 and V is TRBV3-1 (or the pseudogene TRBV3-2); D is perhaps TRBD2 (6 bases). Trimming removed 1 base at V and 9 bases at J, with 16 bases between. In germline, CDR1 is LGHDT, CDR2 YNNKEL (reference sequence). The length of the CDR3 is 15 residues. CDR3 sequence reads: CASSQGSGVVVEQFF. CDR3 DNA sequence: TGTGCCAGCAGCCAAGGGTCGGGGGTCGTGGTTGAGCAGTTCTTC.

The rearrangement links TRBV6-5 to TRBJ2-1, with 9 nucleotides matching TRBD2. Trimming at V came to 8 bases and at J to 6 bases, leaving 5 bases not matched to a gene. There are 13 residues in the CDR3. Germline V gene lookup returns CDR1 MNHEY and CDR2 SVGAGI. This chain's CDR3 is CASYAGGRNEQFF. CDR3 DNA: TGTGCCAGCTATGCGGGGGGGCGCAATGAGCAGTTCTTC.

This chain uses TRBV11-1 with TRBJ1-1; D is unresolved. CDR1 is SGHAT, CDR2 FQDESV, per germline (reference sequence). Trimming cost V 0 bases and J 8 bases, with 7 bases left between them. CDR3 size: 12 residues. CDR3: CASSLAGSEAFF. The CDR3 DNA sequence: TGTGCCAGCAGCTTAGCTGGGTCAGAAGCTTTCTTT.

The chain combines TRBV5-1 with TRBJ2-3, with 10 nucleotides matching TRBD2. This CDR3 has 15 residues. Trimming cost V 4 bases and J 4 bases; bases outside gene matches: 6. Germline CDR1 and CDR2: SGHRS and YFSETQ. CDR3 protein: CASSPGTSEADTQYF. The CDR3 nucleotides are TGCGCCAGCAGCCCAGGGACTAGCGAGGCAGATACGCAGTATTTT.

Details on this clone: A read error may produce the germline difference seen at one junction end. CDR3 protein: CASSEVGRGHF. Here the CDR3 DNA reads TGTGCCAGCAGTGAAGTGGGCCGGGGACACTTC. The V and J genes are TRBV2 and TRBJ2-4; D might be TRBD1 or TRBD2, each matching 5 bases. This CDR3 has 11 residues. In germline, CDR1 is SNHLY, CDR2 FYNNEI.

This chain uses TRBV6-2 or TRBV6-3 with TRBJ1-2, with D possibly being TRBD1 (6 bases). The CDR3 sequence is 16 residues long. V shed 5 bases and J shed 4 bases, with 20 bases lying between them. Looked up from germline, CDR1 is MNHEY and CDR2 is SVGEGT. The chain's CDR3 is CASSRLKGVSGYGYTF. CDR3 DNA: TGTGCCAGCAGTCGCCTAAAGGGGGTATCGGGCTATGGCTACACCTTC.

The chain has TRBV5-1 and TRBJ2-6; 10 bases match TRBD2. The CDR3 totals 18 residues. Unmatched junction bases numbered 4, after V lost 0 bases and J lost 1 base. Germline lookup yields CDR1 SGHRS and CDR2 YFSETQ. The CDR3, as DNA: TGCGCCAGCAGCTTGGGCGCTAGCGGGGGTTCTGGGGCCAACGTCCTGACTTTC. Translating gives CASSLGASGGSGANVLTF.

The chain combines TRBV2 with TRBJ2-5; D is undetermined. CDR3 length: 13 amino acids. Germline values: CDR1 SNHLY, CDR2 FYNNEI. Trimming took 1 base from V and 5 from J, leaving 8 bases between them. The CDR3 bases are TGTGCCAGCAGTGAAGAACGTAGGGAGACCCAGTACTTC. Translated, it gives CASSEERRETQYF.

DNA for the CDR3: TGTGCCAGCAGCTTTCGTCAGGGAGGATACGAGCAGTACTTC. The encoded protein is CASSFRQGGYEQYF. The chain combines TRBV7-6 with TRBJ2-7; D might be TRBD2 (6 bases). The CDR3 has 14 amino acids. Trimming removed 3 bases from V and 4 bases from J, with 13 bases in between. Germline V gives CDR1 SGHVS, CDR2 FNYEAQ.

The CDR3 is CASGPTPGGANVLTF. CDR3 nucleotides: TGCGCCAGCGGGCCCACCCCAGGGGGGGCCAACGTCCTGACTTTC. This chain uses TRBV5-1 with TRBJ2-6, with D possibly being TRBD1 (5 bases). V was trimmed by 7 bases and J by 4 bases, leaving 15 bases between them. The CDR3 has 15 amino acids. The V gene's germline CDR1 is SGHRS and CDR2 YFSETQ.

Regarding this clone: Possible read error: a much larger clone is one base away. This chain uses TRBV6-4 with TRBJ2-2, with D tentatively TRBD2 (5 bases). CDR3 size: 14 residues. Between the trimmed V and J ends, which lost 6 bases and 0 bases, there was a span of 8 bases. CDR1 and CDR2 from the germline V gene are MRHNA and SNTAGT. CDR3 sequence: CASRDGANTGELFF. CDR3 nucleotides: TGTGCCAGCAGAGACGGGGCGAACACCGGGGAGCTGTTTTTT.